These T cell receptor beta chains were read from a single sample in a study of CD8 T cells in ankylosing spondylitis. TCRdb re-called the 5' RACE reads through MiXCR, storing one row per CDR3 protein. Here the sample spans roughly 440,000 distinct CDR3 sequences, about 15% being singletons. Sample: blood, either unsorted or a sorted T cell fraction (not recorded which). The receptors were sampled from a male donor with ankylosing spondylitis. Both conserved end residues are trimmed from each CDR3. Clone size, where shown, is once, few, many, or a class for clones that have expanded.

abundance,v_gene,CDR3aa
few,TRBV24-1,ATAMGGQGVNEQF
few,TRBV2,ASSVEVNTGELF
NA,TRBV18,ASSPRDLYNEQF
few,TRBV2,ASSGDDYGYT
few,TRBV9,ASSARGGVRETQY
many,TRBV12-3/TRBV12-4,ASSLSEKLF
few,TRBV28,ASSPPGTGGNEQY
NA,TRBV7-8,ASSLAGPSETQY
NA,TRBV20-1,SAESSTDTQY
NA,TRBV12-3/TRBV12-4,ASRTADYGQETQY
many,TRBV4-2,ASSQSTGGGTDTQY
NA,TRBV18,ASSPAGASGAGEQY
NA,TRBV7-9,ASSQGLRVTGYT
NA,TRBV5-1,ASTWWGPGNTIY
NA,TRBV5-1,ASSLASSAGELF
NA,TRBV20-1,SARGSGGLTYEQY
NA,TRBV14,ASSQVPGLAGGSYNEQF
NA,TRBV2,ASMAELGVETQY
NA,TRBV29-1,SVSGGSYEQY
NA,TRBV6-5,ASSYSRHILSVLT
NA,TRBV7-2,ASRSGTGASYEQY
few,TRBV2,ASSRGQAYEQY
NA,TRBV7-6,ASSTHKGQKYEQY
many,TRBV6-5,ASSYGFGTGASPLH
few,TRBV5-1,ASSPRQGLNSYNEQF
few,TRBV7-9,ASSPGDREAF
NA,TRBV7-2,ASSKPTGNTGELF
NA,TRBV12-3/TRBV12-4,ASSLIRQVRAF
few,TRBV7-2,ASSRAGLGPDTQY
NA,TRBV5-1,ASSSDPPSNTGELF
many,TRBV12-3/TRBV12-4,ASSLALIAGSTDTQY
few,TRBV20-1,SAAGTVGTYEQY
NA,TRBV5-1,ASTEDSTNEKLF
NA,TRBV28,ASGTQYNEQF
many,TRBV12-3/TRBV12-4,ASSASGTGYNEQF
few,TRBV9,ASSVAWGTGSNTGELF
NA,TRBV27,ASSLRSDIYNQPQH
NA,TRBV5-1,ASSLAAYEQF
NA,TRBV5-1,ASSLVYDRGNEQF
few,TRBV7-8,ASSLQGPAVNTEAF
few,TRBV3-1,ASSQEGTGGIDTIY